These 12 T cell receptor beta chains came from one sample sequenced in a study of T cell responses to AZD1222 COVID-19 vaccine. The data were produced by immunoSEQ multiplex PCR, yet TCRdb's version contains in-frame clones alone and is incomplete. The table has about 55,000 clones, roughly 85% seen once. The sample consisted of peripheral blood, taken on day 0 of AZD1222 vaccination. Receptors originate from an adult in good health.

The DNA of the CDR3 is TGTGCCAGCAGCACGGGACTTTTGACCTACGAGCAGTACTTC. Translated: CASSTGLLTYEQYF. The gene calls are TRBV7-2 and TRBJ2-7; D is possibly TRBD2 (6 bases). Trimming pared 5 bases from V and 2 bases from J, leaving 13 bases between. Germline V lookup: CDR1 SGHTA, CDR2 FQGNSA. The CDR3 extends over 14 amino acids. Full variable domain (remainder filled in from reference TRBV7-2 and TRBJ2-7): GAGVSQSPSNKVTEKGKDVELRCDPISGHTALYWYRQSLGQGLEFLIYFQGNSAPDKSGLPSDRFSAERTGGSVSTLTIQRTQQEDSAVYLCASSTGLLTYEQYFGPGTRLTVT.

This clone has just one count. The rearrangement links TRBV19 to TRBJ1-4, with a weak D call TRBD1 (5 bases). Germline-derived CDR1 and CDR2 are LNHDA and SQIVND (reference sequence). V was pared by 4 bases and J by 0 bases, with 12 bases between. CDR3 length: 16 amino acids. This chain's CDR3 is CASSTGTPATNEKLFF. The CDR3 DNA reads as TGTGCCAGTAGTACCGGGACGCCTGCAACTAATGAAAAACTGTTTTTT.

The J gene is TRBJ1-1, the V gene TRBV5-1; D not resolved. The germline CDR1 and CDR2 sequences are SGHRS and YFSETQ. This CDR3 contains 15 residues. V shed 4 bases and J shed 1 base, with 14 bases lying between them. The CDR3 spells CASSPDGGRNTEAFF. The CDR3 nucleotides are TGCGCCAGCAGCCCGGACGGCGGGCGGAACACTGAAGCTTTCTTT. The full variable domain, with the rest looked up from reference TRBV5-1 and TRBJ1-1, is KAGVTQTPRYLIKTRGQQVTLSCSPISGHRSVSWYQQTPGQGLQFLFEYFSETQRNKGNFPGRFSGRQFSNSRSEMNVSTLELGDSALYLCASSPDGGRNTEAFFGQGTRLTVV.

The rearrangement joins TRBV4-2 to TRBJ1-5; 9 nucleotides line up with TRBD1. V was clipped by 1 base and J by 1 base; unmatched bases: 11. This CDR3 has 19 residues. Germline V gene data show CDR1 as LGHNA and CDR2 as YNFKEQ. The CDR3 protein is CASSQGGQGLLRSNQPQHF. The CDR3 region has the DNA TGTGCCAGCAGCCAAGGGGGACAGGGATTACTTCGGAGCAATCAGCCCCAGCATTTT.

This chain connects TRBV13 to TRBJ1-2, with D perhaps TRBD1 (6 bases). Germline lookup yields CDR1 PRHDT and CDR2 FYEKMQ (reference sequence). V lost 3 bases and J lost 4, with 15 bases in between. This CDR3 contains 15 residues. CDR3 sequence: CASSLGQLPGYGYTF. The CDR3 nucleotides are TGTGCCAGCAGCTTGGGACAACTCCCGGGCTATGGCTACACCTTC. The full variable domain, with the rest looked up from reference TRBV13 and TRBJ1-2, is AAGVIQSPRHLIKEKRETATLKCYPIPRHDTVYWYQQGPGQDPQFLISFYEKMQSDKGSIPDRFSAQQFSDYHSELNMSSLELGDSALYFCASSLGQLPGYGYTFGSGTRLTVV.

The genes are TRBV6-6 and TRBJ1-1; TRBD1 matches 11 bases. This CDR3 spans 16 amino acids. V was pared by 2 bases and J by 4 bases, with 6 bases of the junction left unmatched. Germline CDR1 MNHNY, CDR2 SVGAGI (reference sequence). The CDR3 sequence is CASSYPAGTGGTEAFF. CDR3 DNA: TGTGCCAGCAGTTACCCGGCCGGGACAGGGGGCACTGAAGCTTTCTTT.

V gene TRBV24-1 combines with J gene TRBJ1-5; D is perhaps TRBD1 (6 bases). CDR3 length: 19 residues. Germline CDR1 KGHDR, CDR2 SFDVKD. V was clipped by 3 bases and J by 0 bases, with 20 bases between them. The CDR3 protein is CATSDQVYRARYSNQPQHF. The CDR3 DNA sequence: TGTGCCACCAGTGATCAAGTGTACAGGGCCCGGTATAGCAATCAGCCCCAGCATTTT.

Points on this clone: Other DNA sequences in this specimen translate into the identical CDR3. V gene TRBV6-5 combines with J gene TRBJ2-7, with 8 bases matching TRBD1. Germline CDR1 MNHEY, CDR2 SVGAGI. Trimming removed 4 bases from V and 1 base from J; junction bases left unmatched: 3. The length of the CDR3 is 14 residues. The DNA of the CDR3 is TGTGCCAGCAGTTCCGGACAGGGATCCTACGAGCAGTACTTC. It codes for CASSSGQGSYEQYF.

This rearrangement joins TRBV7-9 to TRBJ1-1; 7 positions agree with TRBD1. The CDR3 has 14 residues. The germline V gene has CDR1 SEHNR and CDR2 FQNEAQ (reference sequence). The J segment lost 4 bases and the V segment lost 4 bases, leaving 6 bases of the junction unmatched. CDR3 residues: CASSSRQGGTEAFF. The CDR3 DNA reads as TGTGCCAGCAGCTCACGACAGGGAGGCACTGAAGCTTTCTTT.

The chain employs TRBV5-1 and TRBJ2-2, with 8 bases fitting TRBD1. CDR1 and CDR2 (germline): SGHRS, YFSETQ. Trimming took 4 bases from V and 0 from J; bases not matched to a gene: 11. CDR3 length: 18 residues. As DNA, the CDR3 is TGCGCCAGCAGCAGCCCCGGGACAGGATTAGCGAACACCGGGGAGCTGTTTTTT. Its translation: CASSSPGTGLANTGELFF.

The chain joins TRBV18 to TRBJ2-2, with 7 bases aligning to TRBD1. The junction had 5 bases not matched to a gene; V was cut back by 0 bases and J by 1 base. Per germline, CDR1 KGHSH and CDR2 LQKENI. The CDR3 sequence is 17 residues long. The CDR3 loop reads CASSPPRRTGNTGELFF. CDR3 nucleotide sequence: TGTGCCAGCTCACCACCTAGAAGGACAGGGAACACCGGGGAGCTGTTTTTT.

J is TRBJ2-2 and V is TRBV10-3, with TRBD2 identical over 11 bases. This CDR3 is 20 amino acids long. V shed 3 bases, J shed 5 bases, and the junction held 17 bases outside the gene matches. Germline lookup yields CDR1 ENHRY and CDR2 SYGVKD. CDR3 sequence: CAISDYTSGGALVRTGELFF. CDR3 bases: TGTGCCATCAGTGATTACACTAGCGGGGGCGCCCTGGTGAGGACCGGGGAGCTGTTTTTT.